The 6 T cell receptor beta chains below come from one sample, sequenced in a study of beta chain features in type 1 diabetes. Reverse transcribing all isolated RNA meant expressed TCRB transcripts were sequenced. Here immunoSEQ multiplex PCR was the method, and the copy in TCRdb shows in-frame clones only, minus some. The data show over 500,000 clones, about 16% seen once. The sequenced sample was naive CD4+ T cells from blood. The receptors come from a young man in good health.

This rearrangement joins TRBV27 to TRBJ1-5, with D perhaps matching TRBD1 (5 bases). Germline-derived CDR1 and CDR2 are MNHEY and SMNVEV (reference sequence). The V and J ends lost 6 bases and 2 bases respectively, with 14 bases between them. The CDR3 consists of 15 residues. CDR3 residues: CASRRAGGGNQPQHF. The CDR3 DNA is TGTGCCAGCAGAAGGGCGGGGGGAGGCAATCAGCCCCAGCATTTT.

This chain links TRBV12-5 with TRBJ2-1; TRBD1 might be the D (6 bases). V dropped 0 bases and J dropped 9 bases, with 9 bases sitting between them. This CDR3 is built from 13 residues. In germline, CDR1 is LGHNT, CDR2 FRNRAP. The CDR3 DNA follows: TGTGCTAGTGGTTTGGTAAGAGGGGGTGAGCAGTTCTTC. Its translation is CASGLVRGGEQFF.

The chain carries TRBV19 and TRBJ1-4, with 8 bases that match TRBD1. V was clipped by 4 bases and J by 7 bases; unmatched bases: 2. The CDR3 consists of 13 residues. Per the germline V gene, CDR1 is LNHDA and CDR2 is SQIVND (reference sequence). CDR3 nucleotide sequence: TGTGCCAGTAGTAGCAGGGGGCCTGAAAAACTGTTTTTT. Translating it yields CASSSRGPEKLFF. Using reference TRBV19 and TRBJ1-4 for the parts outside the CDR3, the full variable domain is DGGITQSPKYLFRKEGQNVTLSCEQNLNHDAMYWYRQDPGQGLRLIYYSQIVNDFQKGDIAEGYSVSREKKESFPLTVTSAQKNPTAFYLCASSSRGPEKLFFGSGTQLSVL.

The sample holds a few counts of this clone. This sample also contains other DNA sequences that code for the same CDR3. The chain recombines TRBV18 with TRBJ1-1; the D is unclear. V was clipped by 3 bases and J by 0 bases, with 8 bases between them. This CDR3 has 14 amino acids. Per germline, CDR1 KGHSH and CDR2 LQKENI. DNA for the CDR3: TGTGCCAGCTCACCTGGACTTCTGAACACTGAAGCTTTCTTT. Residues: CASSPGLLNTEAFF.

This chain connects TRBV7-3 to TRBJ2-1; 15 bases agree with TRBD2. Germline-derived CDR1 and CDR2 are SGHTA and FQGTGA. This CDR3 has 18 residues. V lost 5 bases and J lost 8; bases outside the gene matches: 13. The CDR3 DNA is TGTGCCAGCAGCGCCGGACCGGGACTAGCGGGGGGCGGTCATGAGCAGTTCTTC. Its protein product is CASSAGPGLAGGGHEQFF.

The chain recombines TRBV19 with TRBJ2-1, with a possible D match to TRBD2 (6 bases). Trimming stripped 0 bases from V and 2 bases from J, with 11 bases between. The CDR3 contains 16 residues. The V gene's germline CDR1 is LNHDA and CDR2 SQIVND (reference sequence). The CDR3 sequence is CASSIEGGITYNEQFF. The CDR3 DNA reads TGTGCCAGTAGTATAGAGGGCGGGATTACCTACAATGAGCAGTTCTTC.